This T cell receptor (beta chain) was sequenced in a study of response to subunit inactivated influenza vaccine. Each CDR3 protein gets one entry after TCRdb re-called the RT-PCR reads with MiXCR. The sample lists around 200,000 distinct CDR3 sequences; roughly 12% were seen once. CDR1 and CDR2 from the germline V gene are SGHVS and FNYEAQ. Deletions cut 1 base from V and 2 bases from J, with 8 bases between. This CDR3 contains 14 residues. These data were likewise used in another study, on T cells expressing NK-cell markers. Turning to that study: 5'RACE template switching with UMIs generated TCR beta cDNA. It was from sorted CD3+CD56+NKG2C+, CD3+CD56+NKG2C- and CD3+CD56-NKG2C+ T cells that TCR beta repertoires came. A handful of donors showed these clonotypes also leading the CD3+CD56-NKG2C+ fraction.

V gene TRBV7-6 combines with J gene TRBJ1-1; D ambiguous. The clonotype originates from a man aged 45 to 65 who received an inactivated influenza vaccine. The sample consisted of CD8+ T cells sorted from PBMCs, taken about 13 days after vaccination. The CDR3 spells CASSLGAANTEAFF. The CDR3 bases are TGTGCCAGCAGCTTAGGGGCGGCTAACACTGAAGCTTTCTTT.